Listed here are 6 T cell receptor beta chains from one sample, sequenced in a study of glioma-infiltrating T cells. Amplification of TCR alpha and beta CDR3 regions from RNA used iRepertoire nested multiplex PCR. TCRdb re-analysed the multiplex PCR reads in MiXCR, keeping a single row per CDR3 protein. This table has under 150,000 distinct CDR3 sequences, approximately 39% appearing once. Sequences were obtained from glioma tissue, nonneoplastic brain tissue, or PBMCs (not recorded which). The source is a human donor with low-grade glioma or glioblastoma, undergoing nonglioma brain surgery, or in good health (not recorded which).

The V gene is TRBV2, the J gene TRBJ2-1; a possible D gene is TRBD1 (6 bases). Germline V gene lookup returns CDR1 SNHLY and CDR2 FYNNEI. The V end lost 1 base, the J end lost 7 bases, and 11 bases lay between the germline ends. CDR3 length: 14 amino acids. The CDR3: CASSEEGTLNEQFF. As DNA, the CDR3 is TGTGCCAGCAGTGAAGAAGGGACATTAAATGAGCAGTTCTTC.

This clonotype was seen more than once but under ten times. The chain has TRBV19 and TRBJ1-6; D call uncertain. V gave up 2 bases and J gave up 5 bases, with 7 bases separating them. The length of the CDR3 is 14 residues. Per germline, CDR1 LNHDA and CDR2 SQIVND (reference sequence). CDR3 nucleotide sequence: TGTGCCAGTAGTATAAGAGGAAATAATTCACCCCTCCACTTT. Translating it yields CASSIRGNNSPLHF.

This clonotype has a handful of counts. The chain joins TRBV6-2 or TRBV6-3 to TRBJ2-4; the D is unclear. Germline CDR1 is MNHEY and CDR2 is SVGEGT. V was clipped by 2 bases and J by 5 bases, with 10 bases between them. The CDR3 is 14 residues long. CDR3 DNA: TGTGCCAGCAGTTACGCGACAAGACAAAACATTCAGTACTTC. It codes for CASSYATRQNIQYF.

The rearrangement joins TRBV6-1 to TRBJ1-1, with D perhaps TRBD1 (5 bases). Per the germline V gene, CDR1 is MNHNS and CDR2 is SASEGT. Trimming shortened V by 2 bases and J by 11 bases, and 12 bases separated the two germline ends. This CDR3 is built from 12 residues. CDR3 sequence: CASSENVGRAFF. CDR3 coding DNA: TGTGCCAGCAGTGAAAATGTGGGACGGGCTTTCTTT.

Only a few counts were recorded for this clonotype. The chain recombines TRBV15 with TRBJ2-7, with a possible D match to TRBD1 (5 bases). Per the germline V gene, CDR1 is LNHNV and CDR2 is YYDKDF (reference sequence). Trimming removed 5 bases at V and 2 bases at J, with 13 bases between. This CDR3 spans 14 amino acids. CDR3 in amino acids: CATSLPGFPYEQYF. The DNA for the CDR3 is TGTGCCACCAGCCTCCCAGGGTTTCCCTACGAGCAGTACTTC.

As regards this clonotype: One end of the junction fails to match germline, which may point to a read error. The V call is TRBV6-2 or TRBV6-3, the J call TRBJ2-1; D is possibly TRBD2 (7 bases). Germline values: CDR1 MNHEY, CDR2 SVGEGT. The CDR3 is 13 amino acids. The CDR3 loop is CASVGGGLNEKFF. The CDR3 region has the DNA TGTGCCAGCGTGGGGGGGGGGCTGAATGAGAAGTTCTTC.